What follows is one T cell receptor beta chain and its context. This entry comes from a study of T cell responses to AZD1222 COVID-19 vaccine. The V end lost 6 bases, the J end lost 2 bases, and 10 bases lay between the germline ends. This CDR3 is built from 13 residues. Germline loops: CDR1 SNHLY, CDR2 FYNNEI. Libraries were prepared by immunoSEQ multiplex PCR; TCRdb keeps only in-frame clonotypes and omits some of them. This sample has around 85,000 clones; 80% to 90% occur once, and the top ten carry 5.5% to 7%. The chain joins TRBV2 to TRBJ1-1, with a tentative D call TRBD1 (6 bases). This TCR derives from an adult in good health. The source was peripheral blood, collected on day 0 of AZD1222 vaccination. The CDR3 nucleotides read TGTGCCAGCAGACAGGGACTTAACACTGAAGCTTTCTTT. It yields the protein CASRQGLNTEAFF.